This TCR beta chain was documented in a study of blood T cells in healthy people across ages. Study summary: Every two T cells gave about one barcoded beta molecule via template switching.

The draw of peripheral blood yielded roughly 9.1 milliliters from each donor. It was with a sample-barcoded 5' primer and a J-beta primer mix that a second PCR of about 7 to 12 cycles was run. Every molecule of cDNA carried a tag from a template-switch adaptor with 12 random nucleotides. In TCRdb, the 5' RACE reads were re-called with MiXCR into one record per CDR3 protein. The sample yields around 1,000,000 distinct CDR3 sequences, under 30% seen once. Whole-study findings and limits: Significant beta diversity loss was already apparent by age approximately 37, declining roughly linearly.

The V and J ends lost 1 base and 5 bases respectively, with 7 bases between them. Germline CDR1 and CDR2: SGHRS and YFSETQ. The CDR3 runs to 14 residues. The table lists this clonotype with a few counts. The target antigen is unknown. This sample also belongs to another study, concerning T cells of mothers and their children.

V and J are TRBV5-1 and TRBJ1-6; D unclear. This TCR came from a girl aged 2-10 years in good health. Sequencing was carried out using blood. As DNA, the CDR3 is TGCGCCAGCAGCTTGATCAAGGATAATTCACCCCTCCACTTT. This codes for CASSLIKDNSPLHF.